This T cell receptor (beta chain) came from a study of blood T cell repertoires in COVID-19. The data were produced by immunoSEQ multiplex PCR, yet TCRdb's version contains in-frame clones alone and is incomplete. The data hold some 200,000 clones, with approximately 88% observed a single time. This receptor was identified in a young man with acute COVID-19. The source material was PBMCs or T cells enriched from blood (not recorded which).

CDR3: CATSTSKEMRWDEQFF. The CDR3 DNA is TGTGCCACCAGCACCTCTAAGGAGATGCGCTGGGATGAGCAGTTCTTC. The rearrangement links TRBV15 to TRBJ2-1; D is undetermined. The germline V gene encodes CDR1 LNHNV and CDR2 YYDKDF (reference sequence). V lost 4 bases and J lost 8, with 21 bases in between. This CDR3 has 16 amino acids.